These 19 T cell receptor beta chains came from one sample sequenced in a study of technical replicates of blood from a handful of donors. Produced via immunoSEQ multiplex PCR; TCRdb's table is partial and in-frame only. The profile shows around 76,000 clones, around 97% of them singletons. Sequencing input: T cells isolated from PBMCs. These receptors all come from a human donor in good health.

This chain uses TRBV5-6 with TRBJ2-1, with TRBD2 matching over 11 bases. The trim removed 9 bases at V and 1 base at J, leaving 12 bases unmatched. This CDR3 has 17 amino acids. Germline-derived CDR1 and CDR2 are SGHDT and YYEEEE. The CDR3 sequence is CAISDSGGAGSYNEQFF. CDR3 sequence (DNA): TGTGCCATCTCGGATAGCGGGGGGGCCGGGTCCTACAATGAGCAGTTCTTC.

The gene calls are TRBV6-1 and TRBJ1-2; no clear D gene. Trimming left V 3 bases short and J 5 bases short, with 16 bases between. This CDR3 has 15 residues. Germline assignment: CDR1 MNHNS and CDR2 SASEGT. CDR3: CASSEEGQPFYGYTF. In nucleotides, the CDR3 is TGTGCCAGCAGTGAGGAGGGTCAACCGTTTTATGGCTACACCTTC.

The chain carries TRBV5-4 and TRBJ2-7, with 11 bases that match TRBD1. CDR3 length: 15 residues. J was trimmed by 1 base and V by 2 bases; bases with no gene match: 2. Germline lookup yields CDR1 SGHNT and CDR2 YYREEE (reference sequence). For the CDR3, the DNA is TGTGCCAGCAGCTTAAGGGACAGGGGGTCCTACGAGCAGTACTTC. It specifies CASSLRDRGSYEQYF. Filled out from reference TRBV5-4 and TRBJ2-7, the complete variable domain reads ETGVTQSPTHLIKTRGQQVTLRCSSQSGHNTVSWYQQALGQGPQFIFQYYREEENGRGNFPPRFSGLQFPNYSSELNVNALELDDSALYLCASSLRDRGSYEQYFGPGTRLTVT.

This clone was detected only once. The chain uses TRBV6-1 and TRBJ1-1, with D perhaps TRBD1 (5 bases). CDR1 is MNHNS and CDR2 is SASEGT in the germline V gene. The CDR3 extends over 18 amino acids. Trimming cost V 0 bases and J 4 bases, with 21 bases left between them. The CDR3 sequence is CASSEALGTPLSVTEAFF. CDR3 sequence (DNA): TGTGCCAGCAGTGAAGCGCTCGGGACTCCTTTAAGCGTCACTGAAGCTTTCTTT.

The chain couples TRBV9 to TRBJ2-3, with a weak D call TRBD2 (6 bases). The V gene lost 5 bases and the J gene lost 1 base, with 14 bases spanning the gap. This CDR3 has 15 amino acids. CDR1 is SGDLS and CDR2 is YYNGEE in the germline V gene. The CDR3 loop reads CASSVRDSRTDTQYF. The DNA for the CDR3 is TGTGCCAGCAGTGTTCGGGACTCCCGCACAGATACGCAGTATTTT.

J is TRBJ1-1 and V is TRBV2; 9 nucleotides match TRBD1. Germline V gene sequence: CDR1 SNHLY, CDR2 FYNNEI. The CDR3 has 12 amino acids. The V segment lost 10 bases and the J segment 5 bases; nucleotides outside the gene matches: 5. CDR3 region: CAKGQGWTEAFF. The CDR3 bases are TGTGCCAAAGGACAGGGGTGGACTGAAGCTTTCTTT.

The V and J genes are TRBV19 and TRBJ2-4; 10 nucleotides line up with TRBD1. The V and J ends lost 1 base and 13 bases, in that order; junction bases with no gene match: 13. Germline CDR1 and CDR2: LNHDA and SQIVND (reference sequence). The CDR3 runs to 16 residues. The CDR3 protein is CASSIGTGGYRSLQYF. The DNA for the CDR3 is TGTGCCAGTAGTATAGGGACAGGGGGATACCGATCCTTGCAGTACTTC. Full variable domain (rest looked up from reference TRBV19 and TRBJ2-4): DGGITQSPKYLFRKEGQNVTLSCEQNLNHDAMYWYRQDPGQGLRLIYYSQIVNDFQKGDIAEGYSVSREKKESFPLTVTSAQKNPTAFYLCASSIGTGGYRSLQYFGAGTRLSVL.

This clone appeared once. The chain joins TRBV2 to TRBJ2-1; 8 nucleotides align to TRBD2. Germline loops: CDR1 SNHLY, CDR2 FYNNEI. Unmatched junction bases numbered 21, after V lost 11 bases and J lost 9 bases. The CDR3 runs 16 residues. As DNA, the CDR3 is TGTGCCCTCGTGGGCGGACCCGGGACTAGTCTTAGTGAGCAGTTCTTC. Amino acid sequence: CALVGGPGTSLSEQFF.

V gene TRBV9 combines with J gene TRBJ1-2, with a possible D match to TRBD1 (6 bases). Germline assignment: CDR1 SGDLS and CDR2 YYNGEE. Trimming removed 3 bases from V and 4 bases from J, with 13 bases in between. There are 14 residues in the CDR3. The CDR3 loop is CASSETPGVYGYTF. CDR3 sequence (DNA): TGTGCCAGCAGCGAGACCCCAGGGGTCTATGGCTACACCTTC.

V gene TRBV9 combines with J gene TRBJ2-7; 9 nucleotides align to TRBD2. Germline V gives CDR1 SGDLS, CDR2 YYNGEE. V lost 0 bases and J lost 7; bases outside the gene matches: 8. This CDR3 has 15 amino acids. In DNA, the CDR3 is TGTGCCAGCAGCGTAGGCGGGGGGGTCCCCGGGGAGCAGTACTTC. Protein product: CASSVGGGVPGEQYF.

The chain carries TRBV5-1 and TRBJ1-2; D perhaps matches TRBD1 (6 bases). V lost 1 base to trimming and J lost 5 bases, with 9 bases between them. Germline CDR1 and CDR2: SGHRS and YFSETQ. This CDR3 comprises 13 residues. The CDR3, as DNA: TGCGCCAGCAGCTTGTATACAGGGTATGGCTACACCTTC. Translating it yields CASSLYTGYGYTF. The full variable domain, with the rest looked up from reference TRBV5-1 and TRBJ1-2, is KAGVTQTPRYLIKTRGQQVTLSCSPISGHRSVSWYQQTPGQGLQFLFEYFSETQRNKGNFPGRFSGRQFSNSRSEMNVSTLELGDSALYLCASSLYTGYGYTFGSGTRLTVV.

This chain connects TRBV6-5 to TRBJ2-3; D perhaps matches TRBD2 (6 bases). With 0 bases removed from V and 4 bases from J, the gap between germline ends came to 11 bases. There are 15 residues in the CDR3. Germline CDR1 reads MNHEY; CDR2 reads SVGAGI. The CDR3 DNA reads TGTGCCAGCAGTTACTCTTCCGGGACTTCAGATACGCAGTATTTT. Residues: CASSYSSGTSDTQYF.

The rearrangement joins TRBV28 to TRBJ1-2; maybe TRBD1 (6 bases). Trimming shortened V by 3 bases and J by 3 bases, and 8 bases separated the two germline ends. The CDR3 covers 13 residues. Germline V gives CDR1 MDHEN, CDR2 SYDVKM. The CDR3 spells CASSLRTDYGYTF. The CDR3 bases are TGTGCCAGCAGTTTGCGGACAGACTATGGCTACACCTTC.

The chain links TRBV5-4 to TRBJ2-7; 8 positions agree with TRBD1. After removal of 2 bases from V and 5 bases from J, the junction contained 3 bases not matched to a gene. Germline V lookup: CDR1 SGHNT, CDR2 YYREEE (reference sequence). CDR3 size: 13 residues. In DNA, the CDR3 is TGTGCCAGCAGCTTCGGACAGGGCAACGAGCAGTACTTC. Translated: CASSFGQGNEQYF.

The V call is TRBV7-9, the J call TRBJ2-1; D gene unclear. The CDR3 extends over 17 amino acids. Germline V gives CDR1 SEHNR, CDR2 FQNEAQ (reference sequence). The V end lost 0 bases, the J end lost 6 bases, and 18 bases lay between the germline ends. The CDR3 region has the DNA TGTGCCAGCAGCTTAGCCCCTCCGGGTGAGAGGCGCAATGAGCAGTTCTTC. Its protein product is CASSLAPPGERRNEQFF.

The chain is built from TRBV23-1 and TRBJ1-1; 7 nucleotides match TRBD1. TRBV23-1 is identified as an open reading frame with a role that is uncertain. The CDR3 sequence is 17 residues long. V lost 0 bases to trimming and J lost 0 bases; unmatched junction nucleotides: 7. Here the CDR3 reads CASSQSGDRVMNTEAFF. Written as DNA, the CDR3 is TGCGCCAGCAGTCAATCAGGAGACAGGGTAATGAACACTGAAGCTTTCTTT.

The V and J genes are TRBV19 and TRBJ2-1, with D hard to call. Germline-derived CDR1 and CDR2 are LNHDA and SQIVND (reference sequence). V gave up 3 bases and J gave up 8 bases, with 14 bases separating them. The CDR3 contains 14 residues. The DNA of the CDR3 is TGTGCCAGTAGTATTGGTACACGGGTGGATGAGCAGTTCTTC. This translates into CASSIGTRVDEQFF.

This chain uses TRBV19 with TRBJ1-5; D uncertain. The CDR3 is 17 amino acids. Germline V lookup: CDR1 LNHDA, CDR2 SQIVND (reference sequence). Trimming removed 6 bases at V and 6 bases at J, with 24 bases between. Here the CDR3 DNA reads TGTGCCAGTAGACCCCTAGGGCCAATTACCGGAGGTCAGCCCCAGCATTTT. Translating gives CASRPLGPITGGQPQHF.

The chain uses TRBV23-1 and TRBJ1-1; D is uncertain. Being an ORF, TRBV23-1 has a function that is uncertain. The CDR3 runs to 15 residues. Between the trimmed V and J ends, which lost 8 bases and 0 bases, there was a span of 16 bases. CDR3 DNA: TGCGCCAGCTTCCTACTTGCGGGATTGAACACTGAAGCTTTCTTT. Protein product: CASFLLAGLNTEAFF.